This T cell receptor beta chain emerged from a study of blood T cell repertoires in COVID-19 (dated by TCRdb to 2018 to 2020). Looking at the study overall: Collaborator samples came from the United States, Italy and Spain and covered acute and convalescent phases of COVID-19. The samples were drawn from the first 160 participants of the ongoing ImmuneRACE study and from some 1,300 subjects provided by 6 global collaborators. The sample metadata nearly always contained a de-identified subject ID, COVID-19 status, age in years and sex. Where available, HLA class I and class II types were obtained from metadata supplied by the sample provider rather than from assay-based typing. The repertoires were released in a freely available public database intended as a resource for research on the immune response to SARS-CoV-2. Subjects who had been exposed to COVID-19, were actively infected with it, or had recovered from it provided the deeply sampled blood TCRbeta repertoires that made up the dataset. The material from the prospective study consisted of cDNA or gDNA derived from T cells, B-cell-depleted T cells, or PBMCs.

In regard to this clone: Its antigen target is currently unknown. Per-nucleotide qualities are absent, and no much larger clonotype sits a single base away.

Reading the germline V gene gives CDR1 SGDLS and CDR2 YYNGEE. Germline trimming amounts to 3 bases on V and 10 bases on J, with 4 as the count of junction bases outside the gene matches. Inclusive of the bounding cysteine and phenylalanine, the CDR3 is 13 residues long. The read is trimmed to its CDR3 DNA, 39 bases read in frame from base 1. The immunoSEQ Assay, a bias-controlled multiplex PCR, was used to amplify TCRbeta CDR3 regions from genomic DNA. In the source study's methods: Within the assay, amplification of reference gene primers was used to estimate how many nucleated cells each sample contained. To quantify the absolute abundance of each unique TCRbeta CDR3 rearrangement, sequence reads were collapsed and filtered. For each sample, productive Simpson clonality was calculated by taking the square root of Simpson's diversity index across productive rearrangements. TCRdb stores this immuneACCESS table with in-frame sequences only. Part of the clones is absent; in the studies checked, under half of the shortfall reflects unresolved V genes, and no reason is known for the rest. V and J calls and clone size are copied from that table; D and trimming were computed from the DNA. The sample table contains over 200,000 clones; only one count was recorded for approximately 83% of them. More than 2.5% of the sample lies in the top ten.

Overall results and qualifications from the work: The amount of clinical and demographic metadata varied by source and participant and was provided uncurated.

Samples from volunteer blood donors who had recovered from COVID-19 were contributed by a second Seattle source. Whole blood was collected in K2EDTA tubes by collaborating institutions according to the institutions' own protocols. For TCRbeta analysis, collaborator samples were shipped as frozen whole blood, as isolated PBMCs, or as DNA extracted from either sample type. The rearranged segments are TRBV9 and TRBJ2-1; 10 junctional bases match TRBD2. This TCR derives from a woman in her twenties or thirties who had recovered from COVID-19. The sample comprised peripheral blood. The DNA sequence is TGTGCCAGCAGCGAGAGCGGGGGGGCCGAGCAGTTCTTC. This codes for CASSESGGAEQFF.